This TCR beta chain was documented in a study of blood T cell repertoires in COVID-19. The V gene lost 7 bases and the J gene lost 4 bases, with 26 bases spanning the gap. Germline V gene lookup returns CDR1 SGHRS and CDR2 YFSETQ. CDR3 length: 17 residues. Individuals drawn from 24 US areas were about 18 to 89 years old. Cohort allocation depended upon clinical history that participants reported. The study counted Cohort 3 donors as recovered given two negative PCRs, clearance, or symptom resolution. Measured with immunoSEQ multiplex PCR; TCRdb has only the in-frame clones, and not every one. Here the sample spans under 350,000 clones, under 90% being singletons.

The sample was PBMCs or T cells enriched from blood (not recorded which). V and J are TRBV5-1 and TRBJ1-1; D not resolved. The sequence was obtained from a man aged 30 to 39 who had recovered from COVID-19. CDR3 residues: CASAPRMVGKEGTEAFF. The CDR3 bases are TGCGCCAGCGCGCCGCGGATGGTCGGAAAGGAGGGCACTGAAGCTTTCTTT. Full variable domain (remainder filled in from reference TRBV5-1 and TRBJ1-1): KAGVTQTPRYLIKTRGQQVTLSCSPISGHRSVSWYQQTPGQGLQFLFEYFSETQRNKGNFPGRFSGRQFSNSRSEMNVSTLELGDSALYLCASAPRMVGKEGTEAFFGQGTRLTVV.